These 27 T cell receptor beta chains share one sample of origin, sequenced in a study of sequential checkpoint blockade in melanoma. Treatment denoted: randomized to nivolumab then ipilimumab (arm A) or the reverse (arm B). TCRdb's table, derived via immunoSEQ multiplex PCR, lists solely in-frame clones and lacks some. Here the sample spans about 18,000 clones, about 28% being singletons. Sequenced here: tumor tissue (inferred from file names), sampled from a patient given nivolumab and ipilimumab in sequence. These receptor sequences come from a human donor with melanoma.

The genes are TRBV10-3 and TRBJ2-1, with D unclear. The CDR3 is 15 residues long. The germline V gene encodes CDR1 ENHRY and CDR2 SYGVKD. The V end lost 0 bases, the J end lost 3 bases, and 9 bases lay between the germline ends. CDR3 region: CAISESRPGYNEQFF. CDR3 DNA: TGTGCCATCAGTGAGTCGAGGCCAGGCTACAATGAGCAGTTCTTC.

The chain carries TRBV28 and TRBJ2-1; D unclear. The CDR3 covers 14 residues. Per germline, CDR1 MDHEN and CDR2 SYDVKM. With 7 bases removed from V and 2 bases from J, the gap between germline ends came to 12 bases. This CDR3 reads CASIRRVPYNEQFF. The DNA of the CDR3 is TGTGCCAGCATCAGAAGGGTCCCCTACAATGAGCAGTTCTTC.

The V gene is TRBV28, the J gene TRBJ2-3, with D possibly TRBD2 on 5 matching bases. CDR3 length equals 15 residues. With 7 bases removed from V and 0 bases from J, the gap between germline ends came to 14 bases. The germline gives CDR1 MDHEN, CDR2 SYDVKM. The CDR3 nucleotides are TGTGCCAGCACCTCGGACTTTTCTAGCACAGATACGCAGTATTTT. Translating it yields CASTSDFSSTDTQYF.

This clone was seen many times. The rearrangement joins TRBV7-5 to TRBJ2-5; the D call TRBD1 from the table was never checked on the DNA. TRBV7-5 is marked as a pseudogene. The CDR3 has 15 residues. CDR3 nucleotide sequence: TGTGCCAGCAGTGATCAACGGACAGGTATGGAGACCCAGTACTTC. This sequence encodes CASSDQRTGMETQYF.

This clone has just a few counts. V is TRBV25-1 and J is TRBJ2-5, with unresolved D. Per the germline V gene, CDR1 is MGHDK and CDR2 is SYGVNS. Trimming took off 2 bases at V and 5 bases at J, with 12 bases between the two ends. The CDR3 consists of 14 residues. CDR3 protein: CASSEEGIRETQYF. The CDR3 DNA reads as TGTGCCAGCAGTGAAGAAGGAATTCGGGAGACCCAGTACTTC.

This clone showed up just a few times. The chain is built from TRBV2 and TRBJ2-5; 7 bases map to TRBD1. The germline V gene has CDR1 SNHLY and CDR2 FYNNEI. The V and J ends lost 6 bases and 4 bases, in that order; junction bases with no gene match: 8. This CDR3 is built from 14 residues. The CDR3 protein is CASSADRVGETQYF. The CDR3 nucleotides are TGTGCCAGCAGCGCCGACAGGGTTGGAGAGACCCAGTACTTC.

This clone has a handful of counts. J is TRBJ2-7 and V is TRBV6-8; possible D gene TRBD2, 5 bases. Germline values: CDR1 MNHGY, CDR2 SAAAGT. The CDR3 spans 13 residues. Trimming pared 10 bases from V and 2 bases from J, leaving 15 bases between. For the CDR3, the DNA is TGTGCCACAAGCAACGGGGTGCCCTACGAGCAGTACTTC. This gives the protein CATSNGVPYEQYF.

This clone was seen a single time. The chain links TRBV5-1 to TRBJ2-3; D gene ambiguous. CDR3 length equals 14 residues. Germline V gene lookup returns CDR1 SGHRS and CDR2 YFSETQ. V lost 5 bases, J lost 3 bases, and 13 bases lay in between. CDR3 in DNA: TGCGCCAGCAGTCTTAGTTCGCCTACAGATACGCAGTATTTT. The encoded protein is CASSLSSPTDTQYF.

The chain uses TRBV19 and TRBJ2-3, with TRBD2 identical over 7 bases. CDR1 and CDR2 (germline): LNHDA, SQIVND (reference sequence). J lost 2 bases, V lost 7 bases, and 6 bases had no gene match. The CDR3 sequence is 14 residues long. Written as DNA, the CDR3 is TGTGCCAGTACGGGCGGGAGATACACAGATACGCAGTATTTT. Its protein product is CASTGGRYTDTQYF.

The chain has TRBV19 and TRBJ2-5; maybe TRBD1 (5 bases). Trimming took off 1 base at V and 5 bases at J, with 11 bases between the two ends. The CDR3 loop spans 14 amino acids. CDR1 and CDR2 (germline): LNHDA, SQIVND (reference sequence). CDR3 in DNA: TGTGCCAGTAGTATAGGGGGCAGAGCCGAGACCCAGTACTTC. It translates to CASSIGGRAETQYF.

The chain has TRBV28 and TRBJ1-1; D possibly corresponds to TRBD1 (6 bases). V lost 6 bases and J lost 11, with 25 bases in between. In germline, CDR1 is MDHEN, CDR2 SYDVKM. The CDR3 extends over 15 amino acids. CDR3 bases: TGTGCCAGCAGGCGCCCACCGGACAGAAAATTGCTGGCTTTCTTT. Protein sequence: CASRRPPDRKLLAFF.

The sample holds a few counts of this clone. The chain joins TRBV6-8 to TRBJ2-5; tentative D call: TRBD1 (5 bases). This CDR3 spans 19 amino acids. Per the germline V gene, CDR1 is MNHGY and CDR2 is SAAAGT. The germline V and J ends were trimmed by 0 bases and 5 bases, with 25 bases remaining between them. In DNA form, the CDR3 reads TGTGCCAGCAGTTACTCGATTACGGGCCAGGGATATGAACGGGAGACCCAGTACTTC. Translated, it gives CASSYSITGQGYERETQYF.

The chain uses TRBV5-1 and TRBJ2-2; D is possibly TRBD1 (6 bases). The CDR3 loop spans 18 amino acids. CDR1 is SGHRS, CDR2 YFSETQ, per germline. Trimming left V 3 bases short and J 10 bases short, with 28 bases between. DNA for the CDR3: TGCGCCAGCAGCTCGGGGACACCCCAAGGGACACACCAAGAGGAGCTGTTTTTT. Protein product: CASSSGTPQGTHQEELFF.

This clone came up many times. The chain recombines TRBV11-3 with TRBJ2-5, with D unclear. The germline V gene encodes CDR1 SGHNT and CDR2 YENEEA. Trimming pared 5 bases from V and 1 base from J, leaving 11 bases between. CDR3 length: 14 residues. The CDR3 loop is CASSPRPIQETQYF. The CDR3 DNA follows: TGTGCCAGCAGCCCGAGACCCATCCAAGAGACCCAGTACTTC.

V and J are TRBV11-3 and TRBJ1-4, with D uncertain. Germline CDR1 reads SGHNT; CDR2 reads YENEEA. The CDR3 covers 16 residues. The germline V and J ends were trimmed by 5 bases and 1 base, with 14 bases remaining between them. CDR3 sequence reads: CASSKRGRGTNEKLFF. CDR3 nucleotides: TGTGCCAGCAGCAAGAGAGGCCGGGGAACTAATGAAAAACTGTTTTTT.

The chain uses TRBV5-1 and TRBJ2-2; 9 nucleotides align to TRBD1. J gave up 2 bases and V 5 bases, and 16 bases lay outside the gene matches. The CDR3 loop spans 19 amino acids. Germline loops: CDR1 SGHRS, CDR2 YFSETQ. The CDR3, as DNA: TGCGCCAGCAGACATTTTGCCTGGGGACAGGGAAGTAACACCGGGGAGCTGTTTTTT. It specifies CASRHFAWGQGSNTGELFF. Complete variable domain (other parts from reference TRBV5-1 and TRBJ2-2): KAGVTQTPRYLIKTRGQQVTLSCSPISGHRSVSWYQQTPGQGLQFLFEYFSETQRNKGNFPGRFSGRQFSNSRSEMNVSTLELGDSALYLCASRHFAWGQGSNTGELFFGEGSRLTVL.

The chain employs TRBV18 and TRBJ2-3; 10 bases are a match to TRBD2. After removal of 8 bases from V and 2 bases from J, the junction contained 7 bases not matched to a gene. CDR1 and CDR2 (germline): KGHSH, LQKENI. This CDR3 has 15 residues. The CDR3 DNA follows: TGTGCCAGCGACAGCGGGAGGGGGCCCACAGATACGCAGTATTTT. Translation: CASDSGRGPTDTQYF.

The rearrangement joins TRBV29-1 to TRBJ2-3; 10 bases line up with TRBD2. The CDR3 spans 16 residues. V dropped 7 bases and J dropped 0; count of bases not matched to a gene: 10. In germline, CDR1 is SQVTM, CDR2 ANQGSEA. The CDR3 spells CSADSGRSPSTDTQYF. Here the CDR3 DNA reads TGCAGCGCTGATAGCGGGAGGTCCCCTAGCACAGATACGCAGTATTTT.

The sample holds a few counts of this clone. The chain has TRBV29-1 and TRBJ2-7; D remains ambiguous. V lost 3 bases to trimming and J lost 4 bases, with 10 bases between them. Germline V lookup: CDR1 SQVTM, CDR2 ANQGSEA. The CDR3 spans 12 residues. In DNA form, the CDR3 reads TGCAGCGTTGAGTCCCAGGAGTACGAGCAGTACTTC. Translation: CSVESQEYEQYF.

The chain employs TRBV14 and TRBJ2-5; the match to TRBD1 covers 9 bases. Germline-derived CDR1 and CDR2 are SGHDN and FVKESK. J gave up 1 base and V 1 base, and 7 bases lay outside the gene matches. The CDR3 extends over 17 amino acids. The CDR3 here is CASSQVRNRGLQETQYF. The CDR3 DNA is TGTGCCAGCAGCCAAGTTAGGAACAGGGGGCTCCAAGAGACCCAGTACTTC.

This clone was detected only once. This chain connects TRBV29-1 to TRBJ1-4; D gene unclear. The CDR3 consists of 12 residues. CDR1 is SQVTM and CDR2 is ANQGSEA in the germline V gene. Trimming removed 6 bases from V and 8 bases from J, with 13 bases in between. CDR3 DNA: TGCAGCGTCCTGGACCGGCGAGAAAAACTGTTTTTT. This gives the protein CSVLDRREKLFF.

This clone has more than one count but fewer than ten. The CDR3 spells CASSFAFEAFF. The CDR3, as DNA: TGTGCCAGCAGTTTCGCCTTTGAAGCTTTCTTT. The J gene is TRBJ1-1, the V gene TRBV6-7; D is ambiguous. TRBV6-7 is given ORF status, its function remaining uncertain. The CDR3 runs to 11 residues. Trimming left V 4 bases short and J 7 bases short, with 7 bases between.

CDR3: CASSAPDRRNTEAFF. The CDR3 DNA reads TGTGCCAGCAGTGCCCCGGACAGGAGGAACACTGAAGCTTTCTTT. This rearrangement joins TRBV6-8 to TRBJ1-1; 7 nucleotides align to TRBD1. J gave up 1 base and V 5 bases, and 7 bases lay outside the gene matches. CDR1 and CDR2 (germline): MNHGY, SAAAGT. CDR3 length equals 15 residues.

The V gene is TRBV6-8, the J gene TRBJ1-3; no definite D call. Germline V lookup: CDR1 MNHGY, CDR2 SAAAGT. CDR3 length: 13 residues. V dropped 10 bases and J dropped 7 bases, with 17 bases sitting between them. The CDR3 region is CAIMGSLNNTIYF. The CDR3, as DNA: TGTGCCATCATGGGCTCCCTAAACAACACCATATATTTT.

This chain connects TRBV9 to TRBJ2-5; TRBD1 agrees at 9 bases. V dropped 0 bases and J dropped 4; count of bases not matched to a gene: 4. There are 15 residues in the CDR3. Germline V gene lookup returns CDR1 SGDLS and CDR2 YYNGEE. CDR3 residues: CASSVDGQGRETQYF. Written as DNA, the CDR3 is TGTGCCAGCAGCGTAGACGGACAGGGGAGAGAGACCCAGTACTTC.

A few counts support this clone. The chain joins TRBV11-3 to TRBJ2-7; 11 bases are a match to TRBD1. Trimming at V came to 3 bases and at J to 2 bases, leaving 3 bases not matched to a gene. There are 15 residues in the CDR3. Germline CDR1 SGHNT, CDR2 YENEEA. The CDR3 spells CASSLRTGGAYEQYF. DNA of the CDR3: TGTGCCAGCAGCTTGAGGACAGGGGGCGCCTACGAGCAGTACTTC. The full variable domain, completed using reference TRBV11-3 and TRBJ2-7, is EAGVVQSPRYKIIEKKQPVAFWCNPISGHNTLYWYLQNLGQGPELLIRYENEEAVDDSQLPKDRFSAERLKGVDSTLKIQPAELGDSAVYLCASSLRTGGAYEQYFGPGTRLTVT.

The chain joins TRBV5-1 to TRBJ2-1, with 10 bases aligning to TRBD2. This CDR3 has 15 amino acids. V was pared by 2 bases and J by 6 bases, with 5 bases of the junction left unmatched. Germline CDR1 is SGHRS and CDR2 is YFSETQ. The CDR3 DNA follows: TGCGCCAGCAGCTTAAGCGGGAGGGCCTCCAATGAGCAGTTCTTC. This encodes CASSLSGRASNEQFF.